Below, one T cell receptor (beta chain) is given with its context. Antigen: not known. Production of TCR beta cDNA relied on 5'RACE template switching with UMIs. Reanalyzing the 5' RACE reads, TCRdb keeps one entry per CDR3 protein, without DNA. This repertoire comprises some 440,000 distinct CDR3 sequences; its ten largest clones make up 1.4%. The data were obtained in a study of T cells expressing NK-cell markers. Findings and caveats of the study: The CD3+CD56-NKG2C+ fraction of four donors was likewise dominated by these clonotypes. Whether the expanded NKG2C+ T cell clones recognized HCMV remained unclear.

This CDR3 region has 15 residues. Per the germline V gene, CDR1 is MGHRA and CDR2 is YSYEKL. The J gene is TRBJ1-5, the V gene TRBV4-1; the D call of TRBD1 rests on TCRdb alone, since no DNA is present to check it. The specimen was blood T cells: a sorted CD56 or NKG2C T cell subset, CD4+ or CD8+ T cells, or bulk PBMC T cells (not recorded which). The source of this sequence is a woman aged 50 to 60 in good health. CDR3 sequence: CASSLQGASNQPQHF.